The clone carrying this T cell receptor (beta chain) was seen a handful of times. These donors, healthy bone marrow donors, were studied. These data belong to a study of cytomegalovirus exposure and HLA in healthy donors. The CDR3 has 15 amino acids. Trimming cost V 4 bases and J 4 bases; bases outside gene matches: 4. CDR1 SGDLS and CDR2 YYNGEE come from the germline V gene. PCR amplification relied on 60 Vbeta primers (plus 13 Jbeta primers). Profiling relied on immunoSEQ multiplex PCR, and the TCRdb table lists in-frame clones only, not all of them. In the table there are 150,000 to 200,000 clones, around two thirds of which are singletons.

The sequenced material came from PBMCs. The sequence came from a man aged 50 to 60 in good health and CMV-seronegative. The J gene is TRBJ2-7, the V gene TRBV9, with TRBD2 identical over 14 bases. CDR3 sequence: CASSTRLAGGYEQYF. The CDR3 nucleotides are TGTGCCAGCAGCACCCGACTAGCGGGGGGGTACGAGCAGTACTTC.